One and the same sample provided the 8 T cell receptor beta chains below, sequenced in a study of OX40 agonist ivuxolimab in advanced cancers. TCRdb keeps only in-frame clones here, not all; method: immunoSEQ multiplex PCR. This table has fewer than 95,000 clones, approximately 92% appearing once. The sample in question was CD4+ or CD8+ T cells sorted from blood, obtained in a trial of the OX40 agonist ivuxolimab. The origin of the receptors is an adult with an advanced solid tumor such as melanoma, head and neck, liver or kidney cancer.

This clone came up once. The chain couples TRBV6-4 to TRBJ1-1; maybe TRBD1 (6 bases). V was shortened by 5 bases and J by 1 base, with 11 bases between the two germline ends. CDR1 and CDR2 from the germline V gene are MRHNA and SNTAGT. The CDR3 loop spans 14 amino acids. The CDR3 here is CASSRQEGNTEAFF. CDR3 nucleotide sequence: TGTGCCAGCAGTCGACAGGAGGGGAACACTGAAGCTTTCTTT.

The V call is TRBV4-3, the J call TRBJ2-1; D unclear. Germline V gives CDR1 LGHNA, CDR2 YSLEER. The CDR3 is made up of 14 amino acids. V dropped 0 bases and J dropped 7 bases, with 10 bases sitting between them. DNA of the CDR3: TGCGCCAGCAGCCAAGATCGAGGCTCGAATGAGCAGTTCTTC. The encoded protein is CASSQDRGSNEQFF.

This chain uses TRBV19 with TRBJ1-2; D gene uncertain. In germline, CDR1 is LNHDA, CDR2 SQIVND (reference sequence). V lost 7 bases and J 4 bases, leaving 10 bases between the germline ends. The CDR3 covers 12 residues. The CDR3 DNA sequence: TGTGCCAGTACCCCGGACCTCTATGGCTACACCTTC. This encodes CASTPDLYGYTF.

This CDR3 reads CASSYSGREQETQYF. The CDR3 nucleotides read TGTGCCAGCAGTTACTCTGGCAGGGAGCAAGAGACCCAGTACTTC. The chain recombines TRBV6-5 with TRBJ2-5; D possibly matches TRBD1 or TRBD2 (5 bases each). The CDR3 loop spans 15 amino acids. V dropped 0 bases and J dropped 2 bases, with 10 bases sitting between them. The germline V gene has CDR1 MNHEY and CDR2 SVGAGI.

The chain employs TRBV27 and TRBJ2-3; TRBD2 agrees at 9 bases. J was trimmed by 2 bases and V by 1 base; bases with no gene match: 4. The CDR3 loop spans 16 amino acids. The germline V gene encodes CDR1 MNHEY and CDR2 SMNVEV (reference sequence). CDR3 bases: TGTGCCAGCAGTTTATTAGCGGGGGTATTCACAGATACGCAGTATTTT. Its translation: CASSLLAGVFTDTQYF.

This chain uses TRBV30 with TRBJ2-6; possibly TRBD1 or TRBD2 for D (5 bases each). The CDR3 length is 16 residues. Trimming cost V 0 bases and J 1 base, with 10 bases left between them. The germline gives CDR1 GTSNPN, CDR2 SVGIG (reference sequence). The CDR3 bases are TGTGCCTGGAGTGTAGAGGGGATTTCTGGGGCCAACGTCCTGACTTTC. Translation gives CAWSVEGISGANVLTF.

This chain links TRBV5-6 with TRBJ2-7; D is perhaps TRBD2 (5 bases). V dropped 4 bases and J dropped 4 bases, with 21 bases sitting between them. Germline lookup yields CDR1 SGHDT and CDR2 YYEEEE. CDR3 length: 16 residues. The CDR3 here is CASSRGEPGSVYEQYF. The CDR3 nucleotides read TGTGCCAGCAGCCGTGGGGAACCGGGATCGGTGTACGAGCAGTACTTC.

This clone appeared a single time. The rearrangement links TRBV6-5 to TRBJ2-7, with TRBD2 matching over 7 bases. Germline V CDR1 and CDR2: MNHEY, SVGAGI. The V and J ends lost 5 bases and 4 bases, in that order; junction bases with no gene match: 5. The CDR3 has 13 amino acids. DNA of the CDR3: TGTGCCAGCAGTCCGTCCGGGGGGTACGAGCAGTACTTC. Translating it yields CASSPSGGYEQYF.